The 13 T cell receptor beta chains below all came from one sample that was sequenced in a study of T cells after posttransplantation cyclophosphamide. Controls had myeloablative marrow grafts with methotrexate and calcineurin inhibitor, sampled at 1 year. The data were produced by immunoSEQ multiplex PCR, yet TCRdb's version contains in-frame clones alone and is incomplete. The sample lists about 22,000 clones; approximately 88% were seen once. The input for sequencing was PBMCs, taken after an allogeneic stem cell transplant with a calcineurin inhibitor and methotrexate. All receptors derive from a female patient aged 50 to 60 who received an allogeneic stem cell transplant from an unrelated donor, was CMV-positive, and had chronic GVHD only. Part of the T cell pool may stem from the graft donor.

The table lists this clone with a count of one. The V and J genes are TRBV5-1 and TRBJ2-7; 13 nucleotides match TRBD2. The CDR3 is 18 residues long. V shed 3 bases, J shed 1 base, and the junction held 10 bases outside the gene matches. CDR1 is SGHRS and CDR2 is YFSETQ in the germline V gene. The CDR3 spells CASSYRLAGGDKSYEQYF. CDR3 DNA: TGCGCCAGCAGCTATAGACTAGCGGGAGGTGATAAATCCTACGAGCAGTACTTC.

The rearrangement links TRBV19 to TRBJ1-5; 9 bases line up with TRBD1. V lost 9 bases to trimming and J lost 3 bases; unmatched junction nucleotides: 6. There are 14 residues in the CDR3. CDR1 and CDR2 from the germline V gene are LNHDA and SQIVND (reference sequence). The CDR3 is CASRRQGDNQPQHF. CDR3 nucleotides: TGTGCCAGCAGGAGACAGGGGGACAATCAGCCCCAGCATTTT.

The CDR3 sequence is CSLQTLGGETQYF. In DNA form, the CDR3 reads TGCAGCCTCCAAACCCTAGGGGGAGAGACCCAGTACTTC. The chain carries TRBV29-1 and TRBJ2-5, with D perhaps TRBD1 (6 bases). V lost 8 bases and J 4 bases, leaving 17 bases between the germline ends. Germline V gene sequence: CDR1 SQVTM, CDR2 ANQGSEA. This CDR3 spans 13 amino acids.

Regarding this clone: The sample contains more than one DNA sequence encoding this CDR3. The V gene is TRBV19, the J gene TRBJ1-1; weak D call: TRBD1 (5 bases). The CDR3 spans 14 residues. The germline V gene encodes CDR1 LNHDA and CDR2 SQIVND (reference sequence). V lost 3 bases and J lost 4, with 12 bases in between. This CDR3 reads CASSIRPGGTEAFF. The CDR3 nucleotides are TGTGCCAGTAGTATCCGACCGGGGGGCACTGAAGCTTTCTTT. Filled out from reference TRBV19 and TRBJ1-1, the complete variable domain reads DGGITQSPKYLFRKEGQNVTLSCEQNLNHDAMYWYRQDPGQGLRLIYYSQIVNDFQKGDIAEGYSVSREKKESFPLTVTSAQKNPTAFYLCASSIRPGGTEAFFGQGTRLTVV.

This sequence joins TRBV5-1 and TRBJ2-2, with TRBD1 identical over 9 bases. V dropped 4 bases and J dropped 2; count of bases not matched to a gene: 9. The CDR3 extends over 17 amino acids. Germline loops: CDR1 SGHRS, CDR2 YFSETQ. CDR3 in amino acids: CASSPTPTGGNTGELFF. The CDR3 DNA follows: TGCGCCAGCAGCCCAACCCCGACAGGGGGAAACACCGGGGAGCTGTTTTTT.

The CDR3 coding sequence is TGCGCCAGCAGCCTCAGGGGATTGGCCAAAAACATTCAGTACTTC. Translating gives CASSLRGLAKNIQYF. The rearrangement uses TRBV4-1 and TRBJ2-4; TRBD1 is a possible D gene (6 bases). The V gene's germline CDR1 is MGHRA and CDR2 YSYEKL. The CDR3 loop spans 15 amino acids. The V end lost 4 bases, the J end lost 1 base, and 11 bases lay between the germline ends.

This clone came up a few times. This sequence joins TRBV6-5 and TRBJ2-7; possible D gene TRBD2, 5 bases. The CDR3 is made up of 14 amino acids. Germline loops: CDR1 MNHEY, CDR2 SVGAGI. Trimming shortened V by 2 bases and J by 0 bases, and 8 bases separated the two germline ends. DNA of the CDR3: TGTGCCAGCAGTTACCTAGCTTCCTCCTACGAGCAGTACTTC. This encodes CASSYLASSYEQYF.

The chain has TRBV10-1 and TRBJ1-1; D remains unclear. The germline gives CDR1 WNHNN, CDR2 SYGVQD (reference sequence). Deletions cut 1 base from V and 0 bases from J, with 9 bases between. The CDR3 contains 15 residues. Here the CDR3 DNA reads TGCGCCAGCAGTGAGTATGGTAGCATGAACACTGAAGCTTTCTTT. It translates to CASSEYGSMNTEAFF.

The chain couples TRBV2 to TRBJ2-2, with D tentatively TRBD2 (5 bases). Germline CDR1 is SNHLY and CDR2 is FYNNEI. This CDR3 comprises 15 residues. V lost 5 bases, J lost 7 bases, and 17 bases lay in between. For the CDR3, the DNA is TGTGCCAGCAGTTTTACTATTCGGGGAAGCGGGGAGCTGTTTTTT. Translating gives CASSFTIRGSGELFF.

The chain is built from TRBV6-1 and TRBJ2-2; no reliable D call. The CDR3 is 14 residues long. Trimming took 4 bases from V and 4 from J, leaving 10 bases between them. Germline CDR1 reads MNHNS; CDR2 reads SASEGT. The CDR3 here is CASSALARTGELFF. CDR3 nucleotides: TGTGCCAGCAGTGCCCTGGCTCGCACCGGGGAGCTGTTTTTT.

The chain uses TRBV27 and TRBJ1-1; possible D gene TRBD1, 5 bases. Trimming cost V 5 bases and J 3 bases, with 16 bases left between them. The CDR3 totals 15 residues. Per the germline V gene, CDR1 is MNHEY and CDR2 is SMNVEV (reference sequence). Here the CDR3 reads CASSLLRVGYTEAFF. The CDR3, as DNA: TGTGCCAGCAGTCTACTCAGGGTGGGGTACACTGAAGCTTTCTTT.

The DNA of the CDR3 is TGTGCCAGCAGCCCCGACACCTACAATGAGCAGTTCTTC. Translating it yields CASSPDTYNEQFF. V gene TRBV7-3 combines with J gene TRBJ2-1; no definite D call. This CDR3 has 13 amino acids. With 5 bases removed from V and 2 bases from J, the gap between germline ends came to 7 bases. Germline V gene sequence: CDR1 SGHTA, CDR2 FQGTGA.

This sequence joins TRBV15 and TRBJ1-2, with TRBD1 identical over 7 bases. CDR1 and CDR2 (germline): LNHNV, YYDKDF (reference sequence). CDR3 length: 16 amino acids. Losses at the gene ends were 5 bases for V and 0 bases for J; bases not matched to a gene: 9. This CDR3 reads CATSAYRGSTNYGYTF. The CDR3 bases are TGTGCCACCAGCGCGTACAGGGGATCCACTAACTATGGCTACACCTTC.